This T cell receptor (beta chain) appears in the sequencing data of a study of T cell repertoires in cytomegalovirus infection. The overall study: Researchers turned to recently identified HLA-C-restricted CMV epitopes as well as well-studied HLA-B-restricted ones. CMV infection and matching HLA type were both indicated by public TCR beta signatures.

TCRdb called the reads again in MiXCR, with one record for every CDR3 protein. The sample has approximately 280,000 distinct CDR3 sequences, 22% seen once; the top ten hold 15% to 20%. Findings and limits, study-wide: CMV-specific TCR beta clonotypes restricted by HLA-C were the ones dominating the ex vivo response.

This clonotype was seen a few times. Its antigen is currently unknown. The clonotype originates from a human donor in good health (CMV status not recorded). Some clones in this sample may be carry-over from other donors' samples. Sample: cultured PBMCs, taken from culture after CMV antigen stimulation.

This CDR3 is CASSIPRQGALAEAFF. Here the CDR3 DNA reads TGTGCCAGTAGTATCCCTCGACAGGGGGCTTTGGCTGAAGCTTTCTTT. The V call is TRBV19, the J call TRBJ1-1; TRBD1 aligns across 10 bases. This CDR3 has 16 residues. Germline V gene sequence: CDR1 LNHDA, CDR2 SQIVND (reference sequence). With V trimmed by 3 bases and J by 6 bases, 10 bases remained unmatched.